This TCR beta chain stems from a study of cytomegalovirus exposure and HLA in healthy donors. The protocol was immunoSEQ multiplex PCR, while the TCRdb copy is restricted to in-frame clones and leaves out a portion. The sample carries 260,000 or so clones, about nine tenths recorded once. To note about this clone: The target antigen is unknown.

Study-level findings and limits: The CMV antigen specificity of a few CMV-associated chains was confirmed through in vitro analysis. While the bulk of TCR sequences proved rare, some public TCRs turned up in many donors.

Germline CDR1 LGHNA, CDR2 YSLEER. Trimming cost V 0 bases and J 0 bases, with 12 bases left between them. The CDR3 has 17 residues. The chain carries TRBV4-3 and TRBJ1-5; tentative D call: TRBD1 (5 bases). Sequences were obtained from PBMCs. This TCR came from a woman in her 30s in good health and CMV-seronegative. The CDR3 sequence: CASSQDLDSHSNQPQHF. CDR3 sequence (DNA): TGCGCCAGCAGCCAAGATCTCGACAGCCATAGCAATCAGCCCCAGCATTTT.